Below, 21 T cell receptor beta chains from the same sample are listed, as sequenced in a study of blood T cell repertoires in COVID-19. Generated by immunoSEQ multiplex PCR, the TCRdb table keeps only in-frame clones and is missing some. Among around 480,000 clones listed, 75% to 90% were seen once. The specimen sequenced was PBMCs or T cells enriched from blood (not recorded which). Every receptor here comes from a woman aged 18 to 35 who had recovered from COVID-19.

The chain links TRBV2 to TRBJ1-5; 9 bases match TRBD1. From germline, CDR1 is SNHLY and CDR2 FYNNEI. The V and J ends lost 4 bases and 7 bases, in that order; junction bases with no gene match: 11. The CDR3 sequence is 16 residues long. The CDR3 protein is CASSGTGGDRRQPQHF. CDR3 nucleotide sequence: TGTGCCAGCAGTGGAACAGGGGGCGATCGGCGCCAGCCCCAGCATTTT. Drawing the rest from reference TRBV2 and TRBJ1-5, the complete variable domain is EPEVTQTPSHQVTQMGQEVILRCVPISNHLYFYWYRQILGQKVEFLVSFYNNEISEKSEIFDDQFSVERPDGSNFTLKIRSTKLEDSAMYFCASSGTGGDRRQPQHFGDGTRLSIL.

Details on this clone: The same CDR3 is also encoded by other DNA sequences in this sample. This chain links TRBV12-3 or TRBV12-4 with TRBJ1-2, with 12 bases fitting TRBD1. This CDR3 spans 13 amino acids. V trimming: 5 bases; J trimming: 8 bases; junction bases outside the gene matches: 3. CDR3 protein: CASSPGQGAGYTF. The CDR3 region has the DNA TGTGCCAGCAGTCCGGGACAGGGGGCCGGCTACACCTTC.

The J gene is TRBJ1-4, the V gene TRBV4-2, with 9 bases aligning to TRBD1. From germline, CDR1 is LGHNA and CDR2 YNFKEQ. The CDR3 length is 16 residues. V lost 1 base, J lost 4 bases, and 4 bases stayed unmatched. The chain's CDR3 is CASSQGTGAINEKLFF. CDR3 DNA: TGTGCCAGCAGCCAAGGGACAGGGGCCATTAATGAAAAACTGTTTTTT.

This clone was recorded a few times. This sequence joins TRBV5-1 and TRBJ1-1; possible D gene TRBD1, 6 bases. CDR3 length: 13 residues. V lost 4 bases, J lost 5 bases, and 12 bases lay in between. Germline V gene data show CDR1 as SGHRS and CDR2 as YFSETQ. CDR3 bases: TGCGCCAGCAGCCCAGGGGTGGAGACTGAAGCTTTCTTT. Residues: CASSPGVETEAFF.

The chain joins TRBV6-5 to TRBJ2-6; D not resolved. The V end was cut by 3 bases, the J end by 4 bases, with 10 bases between. Germline CDR1 is MNHEY and CDR2 is SVGAGI. This CDR3 has 15 residues. The CDR3 coding sequence is TGTGCCAGCAGTTATGAGGCATTCGGGGCCAACGTCCTGACTTTC. Translated: CASSYEAFGANVLTF.

The chain is built from TRBV6-1 and TRBJ1-2, with 7 bases identical to TRBD1. Germline CDR1 and CDR2: MNHNS and SASEGT. CDR3 length: 17 amino acids. V lost 4 bases and J lost 8; bases outside the gene matches: 19. The CDR3, as DNA: TGTGCCAGCAGTGTAGTTCCCCTCGGGACAGCCCGGGGAGGCTACACCTTC. Translated: CASSVVPLGTARGGYTF.

The chain carries TRBV5-1 and TRBJ2-1, with TRBD2 identical over 10 bases. Germline loops: CDR1 SGHRS, CDR2 YFSETQ. Losses at the gene ends were 4 bases for V and 0 bases for J; bases not matched to a gene: 7. CDR3 size: 17 residues. The CDR3 sequence is CASSPLPSGGSYNEQFF. The CDR3 coding sequence is TGCGCCAGCAGCCCCCTGCCTAGCGGGGGCTCCTACAATGAGCAGTTCTTC.

This clone came up once. V gene TRBV5-1 combines with J gene TRBJ2-1; tentatively, D is TRBD1 (6 bases). Germline values: CDR1 SGHRS, CDR2 YFSETQ. Between the trimmed V and J ends, which lost 0 bases and 5 bases, there was a span of 12 bases. The CDR3 totals 15 residues. The CDR3 here is CASSLGGLNDNEQFF. As DNA, the CDR3 is TGCGCCAGCAGCTTGGGGGGGCTTAACGACAATGAGCAGTTCTTC.

The rearrangement uses TRBV4-1 and TRBJ2-2; D is ambiguous. Trimming removed 3 bases at V and 7 bases at J, with 9 bases between. Germline lookup yields CDR1 MGHRA and CDR2 YSYEKL. The CDR3 runs 13 residues. The CDR3 coding sequence is TGCGCCAGCAGCCACGGCAGAGGCGGGGAGCTGTTTTTT. It yields the protein CASSHGRGGELFF.

V is TRBV19 and J is TRBJ2-7; D may be TRBD1 (7 bases). The germline CDR1 and CDR2 sequences are LNHDA and SQIVND (reference sequence). V was trimmed by 4 bases and J by 5 bases, leaving 12 bases between them. CDR3 size: 13 residues. The CDR3 region is CASSNPGGHEQYF. CDR3 sequence (DNA): TGTGCCAGTAGTAACCCAGGGGGGCACGAGCAGTACTTC. Full variable domain (rest looked up from reference TRBV19 and TRBJ2-7): DGGITQSPKYLFRKEGQNVTLSCEQNLNHDAMYWYRQDPGQGLRLIYYSQIVNDFQKGDIAEGYSVSREKKESFPLTVTSAQKNPTAFYLCASSNPGGHEQYFGPGTRLTVT.

The chain combines TRBV5-1 with TRBJ2-3, with 9 bases identical to TRBD1. V shed 3 bases, J shed 4 bases, and the junction held 3 bases outside the gene matches. The germline gives CDR1 SGHRS, CDR2 YFSETQ. The CDR3 runs to 14 residues. The CDR3 DNA sequence: TGCGCCAGCAGCTGGGGACAGGGCTCAGATACGCAGTATTTT. Translated, it gives CASSWGQGSDTQYF.

The V gene is TRBV10-3, the J gene TRBJ1-1; D is possibly TRBD1 (5 bases). This CDR3 is built from 16 residues. CDR1 and CDR2 (germline): ENHRY, SYGVKD. Trimming shortened V by 2 bases and J by 10 bases, and 23 bases separated the two germline ends. CDR3 sequence (DNA): TGTGCCATCAGTGAGAGTAAAATCTGGGGGGACGTTAGAGCTTTCTTT. Its translation is CAISESKIWGDVRAFF.

The chain joins TRBV6-5 to TRBJ1-5; a possible D gene is TRBD1 (6 bases). The CDR3 covers 15 residues. V was cut by 7 bases and J by 0 bases, with 13 bases left in between. Germline V gene lookup returns CDR1 MNHEY and CDR2 SVGAGI. Here the CDR3 DNA reads TGTGCCAGCATCCACTCAGGGGTTAGCAATCAGCCCCAGCATTTT. Its protein product is CASIHSGVSNQPQHF.

About this clone itself: The sample contains more than one DNA sequence encoding this CDR3. The chain couples TRBV2 to TRBJ1-5; D perhaps matches TRBD1 (6 bases). In germline, CDR1 is SNHLY, CDR2 FYNNEI. This CDR3 has 13 residues. V lost 7 bases to trimming and J lost 4 bases, with 11 bases between them. The CDR3 bases are TGTGCCAGCAAGGGGCAGGGGAATCAGCCCCAGCATTTT. Translation gives CASKGQGNQPQHF.

This sequence joins TRBV7-8 and TRBJ2-7, with D unresolved. The ends were cut back, 5 bases at V and 4 bases at J, with 15 bases in the middle. The CDR3 is 14 residues long. CDR1 is SGHVS, CDR2 FQNEAQ, per germline. The CDR3 DNA reads as TGTGCCAGCAGCCCCAGGTTTGTTGGGTACGAGCAGTACTTC. It yields the protein CASSPRFVGYEQYF.

As regards this clone: Being one base from a much bigger clone, this may be a read error. The chain joins TRBV7-9 to TRBJ2-7; 7 bases are a match to TRBD1. Per the germline V gene, CDR1 is SEHNR and CDR2 is FQNEAQ (reference sequence). The CDR3 covers 12 residues. The junction had 2 bases not matched to a gene; V was cut back by 5 bases and J by 4 bases. In DNA, the CDR3 is TGTGCCAGCAGCCGACAGGGTTACGAGCAGTACTTC. It translates to CASSRQGYEQYF.

Only one count was recorded for this clone. The genes are TRBV19 and TRBJ2-2; D not resolved. Per the germline V gene, CDR1 is LNHDA and CDR2 is SQIVND (reference sequence). The CDR3 runs to 12 residues. Trimming left V 5 bases short and J 4 bases short, with 5 bases between. The CDR3 here is CASSPGTGELFF. The CDR3 DNA sequence: TGTGCCAGTAGTCCCGGCACCGGGGAGCTGTTTTTT.

Regarding this clone: Other DNA sequences in the same sample also yield this CDR3. The rearrangement links TRBV30 to TRBJ1-5; weak D call: TRBD1 (6 bases). The CDR3 is made up of 15 amino acids. Trimming took 0 bases from V and 4 from J, leaving 13 bases between them. Per germline, CDR1 GTSNPN and CDR2 SVGIG (reference sequence). The CDR3 DNA is TGTGCCTGGAGTGTACCCAGCAGGGGAAATCAGCCCCAGCATTTT. Protein: CAWSVPSRGNQPQHF.

J is TRBJ2-1 and V is TRBV25-1; the D is unclear. The CDR3 consists of 12 residues. The V gene lost 5 bases and the J gene lost 9 bases, with 11 bases spanning the gap. The germline gives CDR1 MGHDK, CDR2 SYGVNS. As DNA, the CDR3 is TGTGCCAGCAGTCATTCTACCCCTGAGCAGTTCTTC. Translation: CASSHSTPEQFF.

This clone was counted only a few times. J is TRBJ1-1 and V is TRBV28, with D unresolved. The CDR3 totals 14 residues. Looked up from germline, CDR1 is MDHEN and CDR2 is SYDVKM. V shed 6 bases and J shed 1 base, with 12 bases lying between them. The CDR3 spells CASRQDYRNTEAFF. In DNA, the CDR3 is TGTGCCAGCAGGCAAGACTACAGGAACACTGAAGCTTTCTTT.

The chain employs TRBV2 and TRBJ1-2; no clear D. CDR1 and CDR2 (germline): SNHLY, FYNNEI. The CDR3 consists of 13 residues. Trimming cost V 4 bases and J 2 bases, with 8 bases left between them. CDR3 in DNA: TGTGCCAGCAGTGGAATGGAGAACTATGGCTACACCTTC. Translation gives CASSGMENYGYTF.